The subject of this entry is one TCR beta chain. By its share of the sample, this clone is medium-sized (0.01 to 0.1%). Its specific antigen is unknown. Base quality data are lacking; no much larger clone is found one base away. Other DNA variants within this sample encode the same CDR3. These data come from a study of T cell clones after liver transplantation (dated by TCRdb to about 2019). Study-level background: The samples were obtained from ITN030ST, a randomized trial that attempted immunosuppression withdrawal within 2 years after liver transplantation. Donor-reactive T cell clones were identified by TCRbeta sequencing following a pre-transplant mixed lymphocyte reaction and were subsequently tracked in post-transplant blood. Third party-reactive TCRbeta sequences were also identified from pre-transplant MLRs to serve as an antigen-independent comparator for donor-reactive sequences. Of the eight recipients, a few were HCV-positive, while the remaining recipients had been transplanted for non-autoimmune, non-viral indications. Until randomization at 12-24 months post-transplant, subjects were given standard immunosuppression, with no induction therapy. Tolerance was defined as complete withdrawal of immunosuppression for at least one year without a rise in liver enzymes beyond twice the upper limit of normal. Blood samples were collected pre-transplant, pre-randomization before withdrawal, and post-randomization after either complete withdrawal or failed withdrawal. The study cohort included 8 liver transplant recipients, of whom 3 were classified as tolerant and 5 as non-tolerant. Summary of the overall study and its limitations: Without allograft tissue specimens, donor-reactive T cells may have migrated into the graft rather than being deleted. Donor-reactive sequences decreased more than third party-reactive sequences, which suggests partial antigen-specific deletion that was not related to withdrawal success. When repertoire turnover was accounted for, significantly reduced detection of donor-reactive sequences was found in 7 of 8 subjects for CD4 and in 8 of 8 subjects for CD8. Because of small, heterogeneous patient numbers and non-standardized post-transplant time points, the conclusions were only preliminary. In a couple of subjects, low numbers of available donor cells limited the measurable donor-reactive repertoire. A significant post-transplant decrease in circulating donor-reactive CD4 TCRbeta sequences was observed in 5 of 8 subjects, irrespective of tolerance or HCV status.

From cysteine to phenylalanine, the CDR3 is 11 amino acids long. Solely the CDR3 DNA is kept, with 33 bases framed from the first base. Per the germline V gene, MDHEN is the CDR1 and SYDVKM is the CDR2. The V and J ends are trimmed by 5 bases and 2 bases, leaving 3 bases between them. Frozen genomic DNA underwent high-throughput TCRbeta CDR3 sequencing by immunoSEQ, including PCR amplification, mapping, bias correction and internal controls. The authors processed their data as follows. Productive rearrangements were retained, and unique TCRbeta sequences were defined by the CDR3 nucleotide sequence together with the V and J gene. A sequence counted as donor-reactive only if the sequence showed at least 5-fold expansion in CFSE-low cells compared with unstimulated pre-transplant cells and had a frequency of at least 0.01%. Minimum frequency thresholds were set for each subject based on the unstimulated sample with the lowest template count, ensuring at least 90% detection power. Jensen-Shannon divergence between the top 1000 TCRbeta sequences post- versus pre-transplant served as the measure of repertoire turnover. Two-sided Fisher's exact tests were used to test for changes in the detection of donor-reactive sequences. TCRdb's version of the immuneACCESS table is confined to in-frame rearrangements and falls short of the full clone set. An unresolved V gene accounts for under half of the shortfall where checked; the remainder is of unknown origin. The V and J calls and clone size were taken over from that table, and D and trimming were inferred from the DNA. Here the sample has tens of thousands of clones; around four fifths occur a single time. 2.1% of the sample comes from the top ten.

Unstimulated PBMCs, after thawing, were stained for CD3, CD4 and CD8 and then FACS-sorted into CD3+CD4+ and CD3+CD8+ populations. Each of the 8 studied subjects was randomized to immunosuppression withdrawal. The Qiagen DNeasy Blood and Tissue Kit was used to isolate genomic DNA. This TCR was recovered from a human patient who received a liver transplant. Some T cells may have been brought in with the graft after a transplant. Sequenced here: CD4+ T cells from blood, sampled less than 50 months after liver transplant. This sequence uses TRBV28 and TRBJ2-5, with the D gene not confidently named. The DNA sequence follows: TGTGCCAGCAGTGCACAAGAGACCCAGTACTTC. Translated, this gives CASSAQETQYF.